This T cell receptor (beta chain) is from a study of Ad26.COV2.S vaccination and SARS-CoV-2 variants (dated by TCRdb to about 2021). Regarding the research as a whole: Donors in the vaccine arm were drawn from COV1001, a multicentre, randomized, double-blind, placebo-controlled phase I-IIa trial testing Ad26.COV2.S in healthy adults. Blinding of investigators to trial group allocation was maintained during experiments and outcome assessment. Ad26.COV2.S was administered intramuscularly at a dose of 5x10^10 or 1x10^11 viral particles, either as one shot or as two shots given 56 days apart. Trial participants were randomized into five groups of five, in which low-dose or high-dose Ad26.COV2.S was given once or twice, or placebo was given on both occasions. TCRbeta repertoire sequencing served as the tool for gauging how specific and how broad the SARS-CoV-2-reactive T cell receptors were following Ad26.COV2.S vaccination. A total of roughly 32 samples were included in the TCR-sequenced set, comprising around 19 Ad26.COV2.S vaccine recipients, 5 placebo recipients and 8 SARS-CoV-2 convalescent individuals. Broad study findings and their caveats: Compared with placebo recipients, Ad26.COV2.S recipients showed higher spike-specific TCR breadth (P = 0.0014). The authors noted that the TCR breadth and depth analyses may have underestimated total T cell responses. Comparable non-spike TCR breadth was observed between vaccine and placebo recipients, consistent with only spike being contained in the vaccine. The study was not powered for comparison of responses between vaccine doses or regimens. Substantial breadth of spike-specific CD8+ and CD4+ T cell responses was reported after vaccination.

For this chain, trimming is 2 bases at the V end and 4 bases at the J end, and the number of junction bases without a gene match is 9. There are 17 amino acids in the CDR3, from cysteine to phenylalanine inclusive. The entry retains the CDR3 DNA only, 51 bases that are in frame from base 1. From a lookup of the germline V gene (reference sequence), CDR1 and CDR2 are SGHNT and YYREEE. Concerning this clone: Which antigen it targets is not known. Base qualities are not provided; no much larger clone lies one nucleotide away.

The immunoSEQ Assay was the method used to sequence TCRbeta CDR3 regions. After extraction, genomic DNA underwent amplification by bias-controlled multiplex PCR, followed by high-throughput sequencing. The original methods were these. Collapsing and filtering of sequences were performed to quantify the absolute abundance of each unique TCRbeta CDR3 region. T cell fraction was estimated by normalizing TCRbeta template counts to usable DNA, which was measured by amplifying reference genes present in all nucleated cells. Repertoire TCRs were annotated as SARS-CoV-2-specific by exact matching of V gene, CDR3 amino acid sequence and J gene to a known reactive TCR set. The reference SARS-CoV-2 TCR set came from MIRA and was filtered for enrichment in COVID-19-positive ImmuneCODE repertoires, removing public or cross-reactive TCRs. Drawing on the MIRA antigens, annotated TCRs were analysed further at the level of specific ORF or position within ORF. Breadth was defined as the number of annotated unique rearrangements divided by the total number of unique productive rearrangements, and depth was defined as the summed frequency of the annotated unique rearrangements. Two-sided Wilcoxon rank-sum tests were applied when comparing TCR breadth between groups. This is the immuneACCESS table as TCRdb keeps it, with only in-frame sequences that have V and J called. A part of the clones is gone; compared with another copy, unresolved V genes explain less than half, and the rest is unexplained. The V and J calls and clone size are taken from that table; D and trimming were inferred from the DNA. The sample data list hundreds of thousands of clones, and around 90% of these were observed just once. Around 1.4% of the sample rests with the top ten.

In the paper's terms, the treatment or condition label means: 15 to 20 received Ad26.COV2.S at low or high dose, single or two shots; about 5 received placebo; per-sample allocation not given. Repertoires of vaccine and placebo recipients were sequenced from samples taken on day 63 after the first injection. In Cohort 1b, about two dozen adults aged 18-55 years were enrolled at a single site in Boston, USA, between 29 July and 7 August 2020. Ad26.COV2.S was a replication-incompetent adenovirus type 26 vector that expressed a prefusion-stabilized SARS-CoV-2 spike protein derived from the original Wuhan strain.

This specimen was peripheral blood, taken in a trial of Ad26.COV2.S vaccine versus placebo. This receptor was obtained from a person between 18 and 65 years old who received the Ad26.COV2.S COVID-19 vaccine or a placebo. The chain was built from TRBV5-4 and TRBJ1-3, with 10 bases matching TRBD1. The nucleotide sequence is TGTGCCAGCAGCTTCGGGACAGGGGCGACGGGCGGAAACACCATATATTTT. This codes for CASSFGTGATGGNTIYF. The CDR3, completed at both ends by the reference TRBV5-4 and TRBJ1-3 genes, gives the full variable domain ETGVTQSPTHLIKTRGQQVTLRCSSQSGHNTVSWYQQALGQGPQFIFQYYREEENGRGNFPPRFSGLQFPNYSSELNVNALELDDSALYLCASSFGTGATGGNTIYFGEGSWLTVV.